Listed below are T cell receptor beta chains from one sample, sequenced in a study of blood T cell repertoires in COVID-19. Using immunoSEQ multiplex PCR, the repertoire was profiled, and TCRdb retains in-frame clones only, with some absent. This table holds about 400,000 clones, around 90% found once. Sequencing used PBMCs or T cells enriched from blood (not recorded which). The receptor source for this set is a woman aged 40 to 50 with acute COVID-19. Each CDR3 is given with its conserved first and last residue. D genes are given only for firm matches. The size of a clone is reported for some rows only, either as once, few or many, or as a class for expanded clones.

CASSPGTGSYQPQHF	TGCGCCAGCAGCCCCGGGACAGGGAGCTATCAGCCCCAGCATTTT	TRBD1	NA	TRBJ1-5	TRBV5-1
CAWSGQRQTEAFF	TGTGCCTGGAGTGGTCAGAGGCAGACTGAAGCTTTCTTT	NA	NA	TRBJ1-1	TRBV30
CASSTTGNQPQHF	TGTGCCAGTAGTACCACAGGGAATCAGCCCCAGCATTTT	NA	NA	TRBJ1-5	TRBV19
CSVGSTGGNYGYTF	TGCAGCGTTGGATCTACGGGGGGCAACTATGGCTACACCTTC	NA	NA	TRBJ1-2	TRBV29-1
CASKNGLLSYNEQFF	TGCGCCAGCAAAAATGGCCTGCTTTCCTACAATGAGCAGTTCTTC	NA	NA	TRBJ2-1	TRBV4-1
CASSLADILAVYNEQFF	TGTGCCAGTAGCCTCGCCGATATACTAGCGGTTTACAATGAGCAGTTCTTC	TRBD2	NA	TRBJ2-1	TRBV19
CASSLVPSEETQYF	TGTGCCAGCAGCTTGGTTCCCAGCGAAGAGACCCAGTACTTC	NA	NA	TRBJ2-5	TRBV7-6
CASTTQGGQPQHF	TGTGCCAGCACTACACAGGGAGGGCAGCCCCAGCATTTT	NA	few	TRBJ1-5	TRBV21-1
CATSDFGQAGPQENYEQYF	TGTGCCACCAGTGATTTTGGACAGGCCGGGCCCCAAGAGAACTACGAGCAGTACTTC	TRBD1	once	TRBJ2-7	TRBV24-1
CASSFGLAENIQYF	TGTGCCAGCAGCTTTGGACTAGCGGAAAACATTCAGTACTTC	TRBD2	NA	TRBJ2-4	TRBV7-9
CASSLGDRAGYTF	TGTGCCAGCAGCTTGGGGGACAGGGCAGGCTACACCTTC	TRBD1	NA	TRBJ1-2	TRBV5-6
CASSMTDYEQYF	TGCGCCAGCAGCATGACAGATTACGAGCAGTACTTC	NA	NA	TRBJ2-7	TRBV5-1
CASSPVAGATYEQYF	TGTGCCAGCAGCCCAGTAGCGGGGGCCACCTACGAGCAGTACTTC	TRBD2	NA	TRBJ2-7	TRBV9
CASSLGQGLGQPQHF	TGTGCCAGCAGCTTAGGCCAGGGCCTAGGACAGCCCCAGCATTTT	NA	NA	TRBJ1-5	TRBV7-8
CASSYYRGLTYEQYF	TGTGCCAGCAGTTACTACAGGGGGTTAACCTACGAGCAGTACTTC	TRBD1	NA	TRBJ2-7	TRBV6-5
CASRPQFSNEKLFF	TGTGCCAGCAGGCCTCAGTTCTCGAATGAAAAACTGTTTTTT	NA	NA	TRBJ1-4	TRBV2
CASTPTGDATNEKLFF	TGTGCCAGCACCCCCACAGGGGACGCAACTAATGAAAAACTGTTTTTT	TRBD1	NA	TRBJ1-4	TRBV9
CASSLASGEETQYF	TGTGCCAGCAGCTTAGCTAGCGGGGAAGAGACCCAGTACTTC	TRBD2	NA	TRBJ2-5	TRBV11-3
CASRGGGSYEQYF	TGTGCCAGCAGGGGCGGGGGCTCCTACGAGCAGTACTTC	TRBD2	NA	TRBJ2-7	TRBV6-6
CATSRDPRGSRSDTQYF	TGTGCCACCAGCAGAGACCCCCGGGGATCCAGGTCAGATACGCAGTATTTT	NA	NA	TRBJ2-3	TRBV15
CACSTSGASGELFF	TGTGCCTGCTCGACTAGCGGGGCGTCTGGGGAGCTGTTTTTT	TRBD2	once	TRBJ2-2	TRBV2
CASRWGGLAIETQYF	TGTGCCAGCAGGTGGGGGGGACTAGCGATCGAGACCCAGTACTTC	TRBD2	NA	TRBJ2-5	TRBV27
CSVEGTHNNEKLFF	TGCAGCGTTGAGGGGACACACAACAATGAAAAACTGTTTTTT	NA	NA	TRBJ1-4	TRBV29-1
CASSPGLRGRHEKLFF	TGTGCCAGCAGCCCCGGGTTGAGGGGGAGACATGAAAAACTGTTTTTT	NA	NA	TRBJ1-4	TRBV28
CASSRGWNTEAFF	TGTGCCAGCAGTAGAGGTTGGAACACTGAAGCTTTCTTT	NA	NA	TRBJ1-1	TRBV2
CASSVDRGLNSPLHF	TGTGCCAGTAGTGTCGACAGGGGGCTCAATTCACCCCTCCACTTT	TRBD1	NA	TRBJ1-6	TRBV19
CASSPPRQGFSEAFF	TGTGCCAGCAGCCCTCCCCGCCAGGGTTTTTCTGAAGCTTTCTTT	NA	NA	TRBJ1-1	TRBV5-4
CATPEPGGGVDTQYF	TGCGCCACCCCTGAGCCTGGCGGGGGGGTGGATACGCAGTATTTT	TRBD2	NA	TRBJ2-3	TRBV10-2
CASSSNPVTGELFF	TGTGCCAGCAGCTCGAACCCGGTTACCGGGGAGCTGTTTTTT	NA	NA	TRBJ2-2	TRBV7-8
CASSFRSQAGGEKLFF	TGTGCCAGCAGCTTTCGGTCGCAGGCAGGGGGTGAAAAACTGTTTTTT	TRBD1	NA	TRBJ1-4	TRBV5-6
CASSEYLVLTF	TGTGCCAGCAGTGAATATCTCGTCCTGACTTTC	NA	NA	TRBJ2-6	TRBV2
CATSTDRGLVGELFF	TGTGCCACCAGTACCGACAGGGGGTTAGTGGGGGAGCTGTTTTTT	TRBD1	NA	TRBJ2-2	TRBV24-1
CASSEPDRGGYNSPLHF	TGTGCCAGCAGTGAACCCGACAGGGGCGGATATAATTCACCCCTCCACTTT	TRBD1	NA	TRBJ1-6	TRBV25-1
CASSQSRGANVLTF	TGTGCCAGCAGCCAGTCGCGAGGGGCCAACGTCCTGACTTTC	NA	NA	TRBJ2-6	TRBV3-1/TRBV3-2
CASSVGSGANTDTQYF	TGTGCCAGCAGCGTAGGGTCGGGAGCAAACACAGATACGCAGTATTTT	NA	NA	TRBJ2-3	TRBV9
CASSSDSMNQPQHF	TGTGCCAGCAGCTCAGACAGTATGAATCAGCCCCAGCATTTT	NA	NA	TRBJ1-5	TRBV7-8
CASSRIPGLDPGELFF	TGTGCCAGCAGCCGCATCCCGGGACTAGACCCCGGGGAGCTGTTTTTT	TRBD2	NA	TRBJ2-2	TRBV7-2